Presented here are 20 T cell receptor beta chains from one specimen sequenced in a study of T cell responses to AZD1222 COVID-19 vaccine. Clones were sequenced by immunoSEQ multiplex PCR, and TCRdb holds only the in-frame ones, with some missing. The table records roughly 150,000 clones, roughly 90% of them present only once. Sequenced here: peripheral blood, sampled on day 0 of AZD1222 vaccination. The receptors originated from an adult in good health.

The V and J genes are TRBV7-8 and TRBJ2-1; no firm D call. CDR1 and CDR2 from the germline V gene are SGHVS and FQNEAQ. The CDR3 has 15 amino acids. The ends were cut back, 8 bases at V and 7 bases at J, with 21 bases in the middle. The CDR3 nucleotides read TGTGCCAGCCGGTCCTTCCGCGCGAGAGATAATGAGCAGTTCTTC. This encodes CASRSFRARDNEQFF.

V and J are TRBV5-1 and TRBJ2-6; D may be TRBD1 (6 bases). Germline CDR1 is SGHRS and CDR2 is YFSETQ. This CDR3 spans 15 amino acids. V was pared by 0 bases and J by 2 bases, with 6 bases between. CDR3 in DNA: TGCGCCAGCAGCTTGGGGACAGCTGGGGCCAACGTCCTGACTTTC. Protein sequence: CASSLGTAGANVLTF.

The chain employs TRBV19 and TRBJ2-2, with D possibly being TRBD2 (6 bases). Germline lookup yields CDR1 LNHDA and CDR2 SQIVND (reference sequence). The CDR3 is made up of 18 amino acids. V shed 7 bases and J shed 0 bases, with 21 bases lying between them. This chain's CDR3 is CASNSFRDLFSNTGELFF. As DNA, the CDR3 is TGTGCCAGTAATTCGTTCCGGGACTTGTTCTCGAACACCGGGGAGCTGTTTTTT.

This chain joins TRBV20-1 and TRBJ2-7, with 9 bases matching TRBD2. Germline-derived CDR1 and CDR2 are DFQATT and SNEGSKA (reference sequence). V was pared by 7 bases and J by 6 bases, with 4 bases of the junction left unmatched. CDR3 length: 11 amino acids. DNA for the CDR3: TGCAGTGTCCTTAGCGGGAGCGAGCAGTACTTC. As protein: CSVLSGSEQYF.

CDR3 nucleotide sequence: TGTGCCAGCAGACGTACTAGCTCCTACAATGAGCAGTTCTTC. Translated: CASRRTSSYNEQFF. The V call is TRBV28, the J call TRBJ2-1; D might be TRBD2 (5 bases). V dropped 6 bases and J dropped 0 bases, with 9 bases sitting between them. The germline V gene has CDR1 MDHEN and CDR2 SYDVKM. This CDR3 has 14 amino acids.

This chain uses TRBV2 with TRBJ2-7, with a tentative D call TRBD1 (5 bases). V was cut by 0 bases and J by 3 bases, with 9 bases left in between. This CDR3 has 14 amino acids. Germline CDR1 and CDR2: SNHLY and FYNNEI. CDR3 sequence reads: CASSEAGVNYEQYF. The CDR3 DNA sequence: TGTGCCAGCAGTGAAGCAGGGGTTAACTACGAGCAGTACTTC.

The chain carries TRBV18 and TRBJ1-2; D not resolved. Germline V gene data show CDR1 as KGHSH and CDR2 as LQKENI. The CDR3 spans 13 residues. Trimming pared 3 bases from V and 5 bases from J, leaving 10 bases between. CDR3 in DNA: TGTGCCAGCTCACCGGCAGTACTTTATGGCTACACCTTC. Translating gives CASSPAVLYGYTF.

This clone was found once. The genes are TRBV7-2 and TRBJ2-7, with a possible D match to TRBD2 (5 bases). Germline assignment: CDR1 SGHTA and CDR2 FQGNSA. V lost 4 bases to trimming and J lost 2 bases, with 9 bases between them. This CDR3 contains 13 residues. Here the CDR3 reads CASSSSGAYEQYF. CDR3 nucleotide sequence: TGTGCCAGCAGCTCTTCCGGGGCCTACGAGCAGTACTTC.

This chain connects TRBV27 to TRBJ1-3; TRBD1 might be the D (5 bases). Trimming removed 2 bases from V and 6 bases from J, with 11 bases in between. This CDR3 is built from 14 residues. The germline V gene encodes CDR1 MNHEY and CDR2 SMNVEV (reference sequence). CDR3 loop: CASSLNGAANTIYF. The CDR3 DNA follows: TGTGCCAGCAGTTTAAACGGGGCGGCAAACACCATATATTTT.

This rearrangement joins TRBV30 to TRBJ2-3, with TRBD1 matching 9 bases. This CDR3 has 16 amino acids. Trimming removed 2 bases from V and 5 bases from J; junction bases left unmatched: 11. Germline loops: CDR1 GTSNPN, CDR2 SVGIG (reference sequence). The CDR3 DNA follows: TGTGCCTGGAGTTCACCCTACAGGGGGCGGAAAGATACGCAGTATTTT. The encoded protein is CAWSSPYRGRKDTQYF.

V and J are TRBV24-1 and TRBJ1-5; D not certain. The V gene lost 3 bases and the J gene lost 5 bases, with 4 bases spanning the gap. Looked up from germline, CDR1 is KGHDR and CDR2 is SFDVKD. The CDR3 is 12 residues long. In DNA form, the CDR3 reads TGTGCCACCAGTGATCCAGATCAGCCCCAGCATTTT. Its protein product is CATSDPDQPQHF.

This clone was detected a few times. The chain is built from TRBV25-1 and TRBJ2-2; D gene ambiguous. The CDR3 runs to 12 residues. V lost 5 bases and J 8 bases, leaving 9 bases between the germline ends. CDR1 and CDR2 from the germline V gene are MGHDK and SYGVNS. This chain's CDR3 is CASSKRTGELFF. The CDR3 nucleotides are TGTGCCAGCAGTAAAAGAACGGGGGAGCTGTTTTTT.

The chain couples TRBV7-9 to TRBJ2-7; TRBD1 aligns across 7 bases. This CDR3 is built from 15 residues. Germline CDR1 is SEHNR and CDR2 is FQNEAQ (reference sequence). Losses at the gene ends were 5 bases for V and 5 bases for J; bases not matched to a gene: 12. As DNA, the CDR3 is TGTGCCAGCAGCCGAGATGGACAGGCCAGCGACGAGCAGTACTTC. Protein: CASSRDGQASDEQYF.

This chain uses TRBV7-9 with TRBJ2-2; TRBD2 matches 10 bases. Germline V CDR1 and CDR2: SEHNR, FQNEAQ (reference sequence). With V trimmed by 4 bases and J by 1 base, 3 bases remained unmatched. CDR3 length: 16 amino acids. The CDR3, as DNA: TGTGCCAGCAGCTCAAGCGGGAGGGAGAACACCGGGGAGCTGTTTTTT. Amino acids: CASSSSGRENTGELFF.

The CDR3 spells CAWSKLAGSTDTQYF. CDR3 coding DNA: TGTGCCTGGAGTAAACTAGCGGGAAGCACAGATACGCAGTATTTT. The chain combines TRBV30 with TRBJ2-3, with TRBD2 matching 10 bases. V dropped 2 bases and J dropped 0; count of bases not matched to a gene: 2. Germline CDR1 is GTSNPN and CDR2 is SVGIG (reference sequence). CDR3 length: 15 amino acids.

The chain couples TRBV28 to TRBJ1-2; tentatively, D is TRBD1 (6 bases). This CDR3 comprises 13 residues. The V gene lost 5 bases and the J gene lost 4 bases, with 11 bases spanning the gap. Per the germline V gene, CDR1 is MDHEN and CDR2 is SYDVKM. The CDR3 DNA sequence: TGTGCCAGCAGTATACAGGGACGCTATGGCTACACCTTC. Protein sequence: CASSIQGRYGYTF.

This clone is a singleton in its sample. The rearrangement joins TRBV6-5 to TRBJ2-7; TRBD2 aligns across 13 bases. The V segment lost 0 bases and the J segment 4 bases; nucleotides outside the gene matches: 0. The CDR3 has 15 amino acids. Germline V gene lookup returns CDR1 MNHEY and CDR2 SVGAGI. This CDR3 reads CASSYSGLAGYEQYF. The CDR3 DNA sequence: TGTGCCAGCAGTTACTCGGGACTAGCGGGGTACGAGCAGTACTTC.

The chain has TRBV7-2 and TRBJ1-2; 7 positions agree with TRBD1. V lost 4 bases, J lost 4 bases, and 6 bases stayed unmatched. The CDR3 loop spans 14 amino acids. The germline V gene has CDR1 SGHTA and CDR2 FQGNSA. The CDR3 spells CASSSRGYSYGYTF. In DNA, the CDR3 is TGTGCCAGCAGCTCCAGGGGGTACTCCTATGGCTACACCTTC.

The chain is built from TRBV24-1 and TRBJ2-1; no firm D call. Trimming left V 5 bases short and J 7 bases short, with 11 bases between. The CDR3 covers 13 residues. Germline assignment: CDR1 KGHDR and CDR2 SFDVKD. CDR3 sequence reads: CATSVPLGNEQFF. The CDR3 nucleotides are TGTGCCACCAGTGTCCCTTTAGGGAATGAGCAGTTCTTC.

The chain combines TRBV14 with TRBJ2-2, with TRBD2 matching over 7 bases. The CDR3 is 16 amino acids. V shed 4 bases, J shed 0 bases, and the junction held 5 bases outside the gene matches. Per the germline V gene, CDR1 is SGHDN and CDR2 is FVKESK. The CDR3 here is CASSPRLATNTGELFF. CDR3 DNA sequence: TGTGCCAGCAGCCCTAGACTAGCCACGAACACCGGGGAGCTGTTTTTT.